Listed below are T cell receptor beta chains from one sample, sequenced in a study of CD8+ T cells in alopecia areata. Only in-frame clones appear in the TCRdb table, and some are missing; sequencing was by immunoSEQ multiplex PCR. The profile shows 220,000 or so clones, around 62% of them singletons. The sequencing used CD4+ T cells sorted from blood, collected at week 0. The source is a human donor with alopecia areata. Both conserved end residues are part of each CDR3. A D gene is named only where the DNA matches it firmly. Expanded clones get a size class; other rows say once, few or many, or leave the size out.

CSVEPMGTDTQYF | TGCAGCGTTGAGCCAATGGGCACAGATACGCAGTATTTT | TRBJ2-3 | - | TRBV29-1 | few
CASSLEQGANQPQHF | TGTGCCAGCAGCTTAGAGCAGGGCGCCAATCAGCCCCAGCATTTT | TRBJ1-5 | - | TRBV7-9 | few
CSVGGRNYNEQFF | TGCAGCGTCGGAGGGAGGAACTACAATGAGCAGTTCTTC | TRBJ2-1 | - | TRBV29-1 | -
CASSRATNEKLFF | TGCGCCAGCAGCCGAGCAACTAATGAAAAACTGTTTTTT | TRBJ1-4 | - | TRBV4-1 | -
CALRAAYGYTF | TGTGCCTTAAGGGCCGCCTATGGCTACACCTTC | TRBJ1-2 | - | TRBV30 | -
CASGDRGARYGYTF | TGTGCCAGCGGGGACAGGGGGGCGCGGTATGGCTACACCTTC | TRBJ1-2 | TRBD1 | TRBV7-9 | -
CSVAIYNEQFF | TGCAGCGTTGCGATCTACAATGAGCAGTTCTTC | TRBJ2-1 | - | TRBV29-1 | -
CASNRADEQYF | TGTGCCAGCAACAGGGCCGACGAGCAGTACTTC | TRBJ2-7 | - | TRBV6-1 | few
CASNSWRGNPNEQFF | TGTGCCAGCAACTCATGGCGGGGGAACCCCAATGAGCAGTTCTTC | TRBJ2-1 | TRBD2 | TRBV13 | once
CASTDTGGITYEQYF | TGTGCCAGCACTGACACAGGGGGAATCACCTACGAGCAGTACTTC | TRBJ2-7 | TRBD1 | TRBV6-6 | -
CSVDPGQGRFYGYTF | TGCAGCGTTGATCCGGGACAGGGGCGATTCTATGGCTACACCTTC | TRBJ1-2 | TRBD1 | TRBV29-1 | -
CASGYRETQYF | TGTGCCAGCGGGTACAGGGAGACCCAGTACTTC | TRBJ2-5 | - | TRBV6-5 | -
CASSQERRGNQPQHF | TGTGCCAGCAGCCAAGAAAGGAGGGGTAATCAGCCCCAGCATTTT | TRBJ1-5 | - | TRBV4-2 | -
CASSQVRDALGSNYEQYF | TGCGCCAGCAGCCAAGTTAGGGATGCCTTGGGCAGCAACTACGAGCAGTACTTC | TRBJ2-7 | - | TRBV4-1 | -
CASSYTGRSGNTIYF | TGTGCCAGCAGCTACACAGGTCGCTCTGGAAACACCATATATTTT | TRBJ1-3 | - | TRBV6-6 | once
CAWSVQKVYGYTF | TGTGCCTGGAGTGTACAGAAGGTTTATGGCTACACCTTC | TRBJ1-2 | - | TRBV30 | few
CATRKALAGGRLKEDEQFF | TGTGCCACCCGCAAGGCTCTAGCGGGAGGGAGGCTAAAGGAAGATGAGCAGTTCTTC | TRBJ2-1 | TRBD2 | TRBV15 | -
CASSLGLFTGNEKLFF | TGTGCCAGCAGCTTAGGTCTTTTTACAGGAAATGAAAAACTGTTTTTT | TRBJ1-4 | - | TRBV7-6 | -
CAWSGTGVNQPQHF | TGTGCCTGGAGTGGGACAGGGGTTAATCAGCCCCAGCATTTT | TRBJ1-5 | TRBD1 | TRBV30 | -
CASSILPGQGSSYNEQFF | TGTGCCAGCAGCATACTCCCGGGACAGGGGTCGTCCTACAATGAGCAGTTCTTC | TRBJ2-1 | TRBD1 | TRBV7-9 | -
CASSSSGSGTTYEQYF | TGTGCCAGCAGTTCCAGCGGGAGTGGGACTACCTACGAGCAGTACTTC | TRBJ2-7 | TRBD2 | TRBV27 | -
CASSPRGGSRTKNIQYF | TGTGCCAGCAGCCCCAGGGGGGGAAGTCGGACCAAAAACATTCAGTACTTC | TRBJ2-4 | - | TRBV11-2 | few
CASSLGGPNEQFF | TGTGCCAGCAGCTTAGGGGGACCTAATGAGCAGTTCTTC | TRBJ2-1 | - | TRBV11-3 | -
CASSSDRSYGYTF | TGTGCCAGCAGCTCGGACAGGTCATATGGCTACACCTTC | TRBJ1-2 | TRBD1 | TRBV7-8 | few
CAWTPKRDRHSPLHF | TGTGCCTGGACTCCCAAACGGGACCGTCATTCACCCCTCCACTTT | TRBJ1-6 | - | TRBV30 | -
CASSRGEGTNTEAFF | TGTGCCAGCAGCCGAGGGGAGGGCACGAACACTGAAGCTTTCTTT | TRBJ1-1 | - | TRBV6-1 | -
CASTRGGGGNQPQHF | TGTGCCAGCACTCGGGGGGGCGGGGGCAATCAGCCCCAGCATTTT | TRBJ1-5 | - | TRBV28 | once
CASSLEVRGTEAFF | TGTGCCAGCAGCTTAGAGGTCCGAGGCACTGAAGCTTTCTTT | TRBJ1-1 | - | TRBV7-6 | -
CSVAPLRSNTEAFF | TGCAGCGTTGCCCCGTTGCGTAGTAACACTGAAGCTTTCTTT | TRBJ1-1 | - | TRBV29-1 | -
CATSRGEVALQYF | TGTGCCACCAGCAGAGGGGAGGTCGCACTGCAGTATTTT | TRBJ2-3 | - | TRBV15 | -
CASSLASANTGELFF | TGTGCCAGCAGCCTAGCATCCGCGAACACCGGGGAGCTGTTTTTT | TRBJ2-2 | - | TRBV4-2 | -
CASSDRTDFSEQYF | TGCGCCAGCAGCGATCGGACAGACTTTAGCGAGCAGTACTTC | TRBJ2-7 | - | TRBV5-1 | once
CASSITSGPPGSYEQYF | TGTGCCAGCAGTATCACTAGCGGGCCACCAGGAAGCTACGAGCAGTACTTC | TRBJ2-7 | TRBD2 | TRBV27 | -
CASSDQEKLFF | TGTGCCAGCAGTGATCAGGAAAAACTGTTTTTT | TRBJ1-4 | - | TRBV2 | few
CASSLVAGPRNNQPQHF | TGTGCCAGCAGCTTAGTGGCAGGGCCTCGAAACAATCAGCCCCAGCATTTT | TRBJ1-5 | - | TRBV7-2 | -
CASSEQETQYF | TGTGCCAGCAGTGAACAGGAGACCCAGTACTTC | TRBJ2-5 | - | TRBV25-1 | few
CASRVRQSGGRDEQFF | TGCGCCAGTCGTGTTCGGCAGAGCGGGGGAAGGGATGAGCAGTTCTTC | TRBJ2-1 | TRBD2 | TRBV5-1 | once
CASSGPGQVTEAFF | TGTGCCAGCAGCGGTCCGGGACAGGTCACTGAAGCTTTCTTT | TRBJ1-1 | TRBD1 | TRBV27 | few
CSVAFGELSSDTQYF | TGCAGCGTTGCCTTCGGGGAGCTTAGTTCAGATACGCAGTATTTT | TRBJ2-3 | - | TRBV29-1 | few
CASSVTGGWNEKLFF | TGTGCCAGCAGCGTAACGGGAGGCTGGAATGAAAAACTGTTTTTT | TRBJ1-4 | - | TRBV9 | few
CASKVINRGANTGELFF | TGTGCCAGTAAGGTCATTAACCGGGGGGCGAACACCGGGGAGCTGTTTTTT | TRBJ2-2 | TRBD2 | TRBV19 | -
CASSQDLMGPEGEQFF | TGCGCCAGCAGCCAAGATCTTATGGGTCCAGAGGGTGAGCAGTTCTTC | TRBJ2-1 | - | TRBV4-1 | -
CAWSVQAFHEQYF | TGTGCCTGGAGTGTACAAGCGTTCCACGAGCAGTACTTC | TRBJ2-7 | - | TRBV30 | -
CASSLASGSYEQYF | TGCGCCAGCAGCTTGGCTAGCGGGTCTTACGAGCAGTACTTC | TRBJ2-7 | TRBD2 | TRBV5-1 | few
CASSLIRPGEDSPLHF | TGTGCCAGCTCACTCATACGGCCGGGGGAGGATTCACCCCTCCACTTT | TRBJ1-6 | - | TRBV18 | -
CAWSGTGVRRSKAFF | TGTGCCTGGAGTGGGACAGGGGTTCGCAGGAGTAAAGCTTTCTTT | TRBJ1-1 | TRBD1 | TRBV30 | -
CASSSAEVAKNIQYF | TGCGCCAGCAGCTCCGCAGAAGTAGCCAAAAACATTCAGTACTTC | TRBJ2-4 | - | TRBV5-1 | -
CASSGTTRSNQPQHF | TGTGCCAGCAGCGGGACGACTAGGTCCAATCAGCCCCAGCATTTT | TRBJ1-5 | - | TRBV2 | few
CASSLALARGNNEQFF | TGTGCCAGCAGCTTAGCTCTTGCTAGAGGGAACAATGAGCAGTTCTTC | TRBJ2-1 | - | TRBV7-9 | -
CASSQRTGIAEQYF | TGTGCCAGCAGCCAAAGAACAGGGATTGCGGAGCAGTACTTC | TRBJ2-7 | - | TRBV4-2 | many
CASSSLLRGYEQYF | TGTGCCAGCAGCTCACTCCTCCGGGGGTACGAGCAGTACTTC | TRBJ2-7 | - | TRBV7-2 | -
CASSLASVITDTQYF | TGCGCCAGCAGCTTGGCCTCGGTAATCACAGATACGCAGTATTTT | TRBJ2-3 | - | TRBV5-1 | -
CAWSSIYGYTF | TGTGCCTGGAGTTCGATTTATGGCTACACCTTC | TRBJ1-2 | - | TRBV30 | -
CASSNVARHYGYTF | TGTGCCAGCAGCAACGTGGCTCGGCACTATGGCTACACCTTC | TRBJ1-2 | - | TRBV6-5 | -
CASSLGNGGGRNTEAFF | TGTGCCAGCAGTTTAGGAAACGGGGGGGGCCGTAACACTGAAGCTTTCTTT | TRBJ1-1 | - | TRBV28 | once
CSVEGSTDTQYF | TGCAGCGTTGAAGGAAGCACAGATACGCAGTATTTT | TRBJ2-3 | - | TRBV29-1 | few
CASSVDFGGNTEAFF | TGTGCCAGCAGTGTGGACTTCGGAGGGAACACTGAAGCTTTCTTT | TRBJ1-1 | - | TRBV6-4 | -
CASNQGTGAYEQYF | TGCGCCAGCAATCAAGGGACAGGGGCCTACGAGCAGTACTTC | TRBJ2-7 | TRBD1 | TRBV5-1 | -
CASVKGTSRYF | TGTGCCAGCGTGAAGGGGACTAGTCGGTATTTT | TRBJ2-3 | TRBD2 | TRBV11-2 | -
CAITPGSNQPQHF | TGTGCCATCACGCCGGGAAGCAATCAGCCCCAGCATTTT | TRBJ1-5 | - | TRBV10-3 | -